What follows are 18 T cell receptor beta chains derived from one specimen sequenced in a study of cytomegalovirus exposure and HLA in healthy donors. PCR involved 60 Vbeta and 13 Jbeta primers. Profiled with immunoSEQ multiplex PCR; TCRdb holds only in-frame clones, not every one. This sample has roughly 180,000 clones, with approximately 81% found just once. Specimen: PBMCs. These receptors originate from a female donor in good health and CMV-seronegative.

This clone was recorded a few times. This chain uses TRBV6-5 with TRBJ2-5, with a weak D call TRBD1 (6 bases). In germline, CDR1 is MNHEY, CDR2 SVGAGI. Trimming shortened V by 1 base and J by 2 bases, and 8 bases separated the two germline ends. The length of the CDR3 is 14 residues. CDR3 bases: TGTGCCAGCAGTTACTTCACAGGGCAAGAGACCCAGTACTTC. As protein: CASSYFTGQETQYF.

This clone was counted a few times. Written as DNA, the CDR3 is TGTGCCTGGAGCCAAACATCGACTGGCGAGCAGTACTTC. As protein: CAWSQTSTGEQYF. This chain links TRBV30 with TRBJ2-7, with unresolved D. The CDR3 totals 13 residues. Trimming left V 3 bases short and J 6 bases short, with 15 bases between. Germline lookup yields CDR1 GTSNPN and CDR2 SVGIG (reference sequence).

The chain combines TRBV5-1 with TRBJ2-7; D is ambiguous. Trimming removed 0 bases at V and 0 bases at J, with 4 bases between. Germline V gives CDR1 SGHRS, CDR2 YFSETQ. This CDR3 contains 13 residues. The CDR3 sequence is CASSLDNSYEQYF. The CDR3 DNA is TGCGCCAGCAGCTTGGACAACTCCTACGAGCAGTACTTC.

This chain connects TRBV4-3 to TRBJ1-4, with D possibly being TRBD1 (6 bases). Looked up from germline, CDR1 is LGHNA and CDR2 is YSLEER. With 0 bases removed from V and 10 bases from J, the gap between germline ends came to 12 bases. The CDR3 length is 14 residues. CDR3 in DNA: TGCGCCAGCAGCCAAGATCAAAAAGGGGGAAAACTGTTTTTT. Residues: CASSQDQKGGKLFF.

V usage is TRBV29-1 and J usage is TRBJ2-7; maybe TRBD1 (5 bases). V lost 6 bases, J lost 1 base, and 10 bases lay in between. In germline, CDR1 is SQVTM, CDR2 ANQGSEA. CDR3 size: 12 residues. The CDR3 spells CSVRKGSYEQYF. CDR3 in DNA: TGCAGCGTAAGAAAGGGGTCCTACGAGCAGTACTTC.

This chain joins TRBV7-9 and TRBJ2-5; 9 nucleotides align to TRBD1. Germline trimming cut 5 bases from V and 4 bases from J; bases unmatched to any gene: 11. The CDR3 totals 16 residues. CDR1 is SEHNR and CDR2 is FQNEAQ in the germline V gene (reference sequence). This CDR3 reads CASSPGGQGTRETQYF. The CDR3, as DNA: TGTGCCAGCAGCCCGGGGGGACAGGGTACAAGAGAGACCCAGTACTTC.

V usage is TRBV9 and J usage is TRBJ2-3, with a tentative D call TRBD1 (6 bases). The CDR3 covers 16 residues. Germline V gives CDR1 SGDLS, CDR2 YYNGEE. With 3 bases removed from V and 1 base from J, the gap between germline ends came to 15 bases. This CDR3 is CASSARGRGGTDTQYF. CDR3 bases: TGTGCCAGCAGCGCTCGGGGCAGGGGAGGCACAGATACGCAGTATTTT. The variable domain in full, completed from reference TRBV9 and TRBJ2-3, reads DSGVTQTPKHLITATGQRVTLRCSPRSGDLSVYWYQQSLDQGLQFLIQYYNGEERAKGNILERFSAQQFPDLHSELNLSSLELGDSALYFCASSARGRGGTDTQYFGPGTRLTVL.

This clone was seen more than once but under ten times. This sequence joins TRBV6-4 and TRBJ1-1; unclear D gene. The CDR3 covers 13 residues. V was pared by 3 bases and J by 8 bases, with 13 bases between. Germline assignment: CDR1 MRHNA and CDR2 SNTAGT. CDR3 in DNA: TGTGCCAGCAGTGAGGGAGACACCACAGAAGCTTTCTTT. Translating gives CASSEGDTTEAFF.

The genes are TRBV4-1 and TRBJ2-3, with 8 nucleotides matching TRBD1. CDR1 and CDR2 (germline): MGHRA, YSYEKL. Trimming at V came to 4 bases and at J to 3 bases, leaving 9 bases not matched to a gene. This CDR3 region has 16 residues. This CDR3 is CASSPFSGGGTDTQYF. The CDR3 region has the DNA TGCGCCAGCAGCCCGTTCTCAGGGGGCGGTACAGATACGCAGTATTTT.

The chain joins TRBV30 to TRBJ1-2; D ambiguous. The length of the CDR3 is 11 residues. V was clipped by 2 bases and J by 4 bases, with 5 bases between them. CDR1 is GTSNPN and CDR2 is SVGIG in the germline V gene (reference sequence). The CDR3 region is CAWSSLYGYTF. The DNA for the CDR3 is TGTGCCTGGAGTTCCCTCTATGGCTACACCTTC.

As for this clone: This sample includes further DNA sequences coding for the same CDR3. The rearrangement uses TRBV7-9 and TRBJ2-5; D might be TRBD2 (6 bases). This CDR3 spans 15 amino acids. CDR1 and CDR2 from the germline V gene are SEHNR and FQNEAQ (reference sequence). Trimming cost V 1 base and J 2 bases, with 11 bases left between them. The CDR3 coding sequence is TGTGCCAGCAGCTTAGGCGGGGTAGGGCAAGAGACCCAGTACTTC. Translating it yields CASSLGGVGQETQYF.

This clone has just a few counts. The V call is TRBV19, the J call TRBJ1-5, with 8 bases matching TRBD1. This CDR3 is 13 amino acids long. V was clipped by 8 bases and J by 6 bases; unmatched bases: 6. Germline V gene data show CDR1 as LNHDA and CDR2 as SQIVND (reference sequence). The CDR3 region has the DNA TGTGCCAGTCAGGACAGGGACGCTCAGCCCCAGCATTTT. Its translation: CASQDRDAQPQHF.

As concerns this clone: This CDR3 is also generated by other DNA sequences in the sample. The chain recombines TRBV9 with TRBJ1-1, with TRBD1 as a possible D gene (5 bases). CDR1 SGDLS and CDR2 YYNGEE come from the germline V gene. Trimming stripped 0 bases from V and 3 bases from J, with 6 bases between. This CDR3 has 13 residues. CDR3 region: CASSVGGDTEAFF. The CDR3 region has the DNA TGTGCCAGCAGCGTAGGGGGGGACACTGAAGCTTTCTTT.

V and J are TRBV28 and TRBJ1-3, with D hard to call. CDR3 length: 15 residues. Germline assignment: CDR1 MDHEN and CDR2 SYDVKM. V lost 4 bases to trimming and J lost 0 bases, with 10 bases between them. CDR3 nucleotide sequence: TGTGCCAGCAGTTGGGAGCAAGACTCTGGAAACACCATATATTTT. Its protein product is CASSWEQDSGNTIYF.

The J gene is TRBJ2-5, the V gene TRBV4-1; the match to TRBD1 covers 8 bases. CDR3 size: 15 residues. V was pared by 1 base and J by 3 bases, with 4 bases of the junction left unmatched. CDR1 is MGHRA and CDR2 is YSYEKL in the germline V gene. CDR3 bases: TGCGCCAGCAGCCAAGGCTGGACAGGGAAAGAGACCCAGTACTTC. Encoded protein: CASSQGWTGKETQYF.

J is TRBJ2-7 and V is TRBV15, with D possibly matching TRBD1 (6 bases). This CDR3 spans 16 amino acids. V lost 0 bases and J 0 bases, leaving 12 bases between the germline ends. Germline V gene data show CDR1 as LNHNV and CDR2 as YYDKDF (reference sequence). CDR3: CATSRDWTVDSYEQYF. The CDR3 nucleotides are TGTGCCACCAGCAGAGATTGGACAGTTGACTCCTACGAGCAGTACTTC.

This clone was seen a few times. This chain connects TRBV5-1 to TRBJ1-4, with TRBD1 as a possible D gene (6 bases). The germline CDR1 and CDR2 sequences are SGHRS and YFSETQ. There are 15 residues in the CDR3. The germline V and J ends were trimmed by 4 bases and 5 bases, with 15 bases remaining between them. CDR3 sequence (DNA): TGCGCCAGCAGCAGGGAGGGGGACGGGAATGAAAAACTGTTTTTT. This encodes CASSREGDGNEKLFF.

The V and J genes are TRBV7-2 and TRBJ2-1; 8 bases map to TRBD2. CDR1 is SGHTA, CDR2 FQGNSA, per germline. V trimming: 5 bases; J trimming: 8 bases; junction bases outside the gene matches: 14. The CDR3 has 16 residues. This chain's CDR3 is CASSPTGRGGMDEQFF. The CDR3 bases are TGTGCCAGCAGCCCAACCGGGAGGGGGGGTATGGATGAGCAGTTCTTC.